This TCR beta chain was sequenced in a study of radiotherapy plus CTLA-4 blockade in lung cancer. Background on the study: Among all patients, around 18% showed objective responses, while about 30% had disease control. Findings and limits, study-wide: There was expansion of tumor-derived TCR clones in blood after radiotherapy plus ipilimumab.

Profiling relied on immunoSEQ multiplex PCR, and the TCRdb table lists in-frame clones only, not all of them. The sample lists about 98,000 clones, 88% occurring once. As for this clone: The target antigen is unknown.

The CDR3 is 14 amino acids. CDR1 and CDR2 from the germline V gene are LNHDA and SQIVND (reference sequence). Between the trimmed V and J ends, which lost 10 bases and 2 bases, there was a span of 18 bases. The rearrangement uses TRBV19 and TRBJ2-7; weak D call: TRBD2 (6 bases). This material consisted of peripheral blood, taken from a patient treated with radiotherapy plus ipilimumab. The receptor comes from a human donor with non-small cell lung cancer that progressed on radiotherapy plus ipilimumab. The CDR3 region is CANKHPGLTYEQYF. The CDR3 DNA sequence: TGTGCCAATAAACACCCGGGACTGACCTACGAGCAGTACTTC.